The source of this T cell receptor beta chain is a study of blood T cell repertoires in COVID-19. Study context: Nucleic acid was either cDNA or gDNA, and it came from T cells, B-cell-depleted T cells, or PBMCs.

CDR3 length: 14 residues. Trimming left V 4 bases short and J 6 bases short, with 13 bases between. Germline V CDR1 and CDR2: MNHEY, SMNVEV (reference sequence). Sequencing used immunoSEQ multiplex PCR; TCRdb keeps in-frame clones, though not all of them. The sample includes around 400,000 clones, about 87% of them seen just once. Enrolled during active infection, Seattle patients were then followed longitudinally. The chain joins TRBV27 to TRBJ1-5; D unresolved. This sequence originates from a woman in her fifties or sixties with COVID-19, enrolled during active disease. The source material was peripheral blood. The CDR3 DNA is TGTGCCAGCAGTTCGGCATCGGGGAGTCAGCCCCAGCATTTT. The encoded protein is CASSSASGSQPQHF.